The present TCR beta chain was sequenced within a study of T cell responses to AZD1222 COVID-19 vaccine. This CDR3 is built from 15 residues. CDR1 SGHAT and CDR2 FQNNGV come from the germline V gene. V trimming: 3 bases; J trimming: 3 bases; junction bases outside the gene matches: 8. Profiled with immunoSEQ multiplex PCR; TCRdb holds only in-frame clones, not every one. The sample has approximately 90,000 clones; less than 90% are singletons. The source was peripheral blood, collected on day 0 of AZD1222 vaccination. The clonotype was recovered from an adult in good health. The chain uses TRBV11-2 and TRBJ2-7; 7 nucleotides line up with TRBD1. CDR3: CASSFAQGEIYEQYF. CDR3 nucleotides: TGTGCCAGCAGCTTTGCGCAGGGGGAAATCTACGAGCAGTACTTC.